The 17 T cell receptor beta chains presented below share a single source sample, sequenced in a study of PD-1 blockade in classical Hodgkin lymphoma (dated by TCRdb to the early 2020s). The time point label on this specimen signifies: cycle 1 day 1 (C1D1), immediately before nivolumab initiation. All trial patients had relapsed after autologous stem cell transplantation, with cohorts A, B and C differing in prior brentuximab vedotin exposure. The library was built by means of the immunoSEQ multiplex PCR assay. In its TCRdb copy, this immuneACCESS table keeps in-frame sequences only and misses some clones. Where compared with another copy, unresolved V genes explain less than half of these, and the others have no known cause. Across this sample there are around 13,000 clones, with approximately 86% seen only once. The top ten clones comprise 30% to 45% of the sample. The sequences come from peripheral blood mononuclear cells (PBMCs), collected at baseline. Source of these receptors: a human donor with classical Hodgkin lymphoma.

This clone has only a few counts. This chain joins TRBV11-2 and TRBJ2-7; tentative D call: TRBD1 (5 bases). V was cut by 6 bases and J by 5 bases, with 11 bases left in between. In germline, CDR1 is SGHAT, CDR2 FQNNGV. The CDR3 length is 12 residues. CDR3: CASRESGNEQYF. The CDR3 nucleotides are TGTGCCAGCAGGGAATCAGGGAACGAGCAGTACTTC.

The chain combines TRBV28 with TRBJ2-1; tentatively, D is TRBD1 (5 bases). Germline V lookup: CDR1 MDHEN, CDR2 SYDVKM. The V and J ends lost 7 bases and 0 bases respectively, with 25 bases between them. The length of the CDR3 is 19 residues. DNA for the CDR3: TGTGCCAGCACCCCCCCCCATGGGGCGCCCAAAAGCTCCTACAATGAGCAGTTCTTC. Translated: CASTPPHGAPKSSYNEQFF.

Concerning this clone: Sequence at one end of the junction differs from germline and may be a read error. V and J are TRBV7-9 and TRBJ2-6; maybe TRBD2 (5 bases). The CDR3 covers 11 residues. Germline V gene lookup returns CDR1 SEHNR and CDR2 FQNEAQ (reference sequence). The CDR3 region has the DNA TGTGCCAGCAGCTCCGCCGGGATCCCGGCTTTC. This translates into CASSSAGIPAF.

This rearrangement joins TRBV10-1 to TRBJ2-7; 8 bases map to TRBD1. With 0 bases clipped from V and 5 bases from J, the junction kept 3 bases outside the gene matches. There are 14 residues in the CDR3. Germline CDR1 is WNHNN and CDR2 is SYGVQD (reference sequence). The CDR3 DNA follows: TGCGCCAGCAGTGAGTCTTACAGGGGGGACGAGCAGTACTTC. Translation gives CASSESYRGDEQYF.

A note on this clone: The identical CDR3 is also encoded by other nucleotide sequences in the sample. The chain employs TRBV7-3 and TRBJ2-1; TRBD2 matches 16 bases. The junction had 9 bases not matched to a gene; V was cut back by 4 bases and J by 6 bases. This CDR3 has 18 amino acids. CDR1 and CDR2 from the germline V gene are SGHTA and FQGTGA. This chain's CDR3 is CASSSGTSGRAWGNEQFF. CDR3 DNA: TGTGCCAGCAGCTCGGGGACTAGCGGGAGGGCCTGGGGCAATGAGCAGTTCTTC.

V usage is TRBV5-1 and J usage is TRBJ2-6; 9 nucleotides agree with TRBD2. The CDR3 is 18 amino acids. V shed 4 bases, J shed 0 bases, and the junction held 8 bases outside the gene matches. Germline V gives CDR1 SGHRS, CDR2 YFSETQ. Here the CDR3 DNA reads TGCGCCAGCAGCCAGCCACTAGCGGGTGTCTCTGGGGCCAACGTCCTGACTTTC. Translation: CASSQPLAGVSGANVLTF.

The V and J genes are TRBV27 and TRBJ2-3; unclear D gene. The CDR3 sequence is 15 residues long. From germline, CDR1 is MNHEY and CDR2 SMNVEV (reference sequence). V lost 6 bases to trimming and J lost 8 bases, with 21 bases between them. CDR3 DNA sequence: TGTGCCAGCAGGCCGTTATTGGTCGCGGACGGTACGCAGTATTTT. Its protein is CASRPLLVADGTQYF.

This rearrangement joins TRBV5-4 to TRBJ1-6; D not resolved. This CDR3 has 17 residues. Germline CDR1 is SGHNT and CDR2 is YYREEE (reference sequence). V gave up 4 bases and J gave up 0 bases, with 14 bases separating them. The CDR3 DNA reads TGTGCCAGCAGCGCACGACCCGGGAGCTCCTATAATTCACCCCTCCACTTT. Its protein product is CASSARPGSSYNSPLHF.

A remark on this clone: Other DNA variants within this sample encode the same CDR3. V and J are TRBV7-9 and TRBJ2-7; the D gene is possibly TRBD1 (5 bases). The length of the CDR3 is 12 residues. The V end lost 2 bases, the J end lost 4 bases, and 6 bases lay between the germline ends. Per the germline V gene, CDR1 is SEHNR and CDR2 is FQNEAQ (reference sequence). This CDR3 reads CASSLQGYEQYF. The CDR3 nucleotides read TGTGCCAGCAGCTTACAGGGTTACGAGCAGTACTTC. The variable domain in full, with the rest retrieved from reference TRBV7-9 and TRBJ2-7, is DTGVSQNPRHKITKRGQNVTFRCDPISEHNRLYWYRQTLGQGPEFLTYFQNEAQLEKSRLLSDRFSAERPKGSFSTLEIQRTEQGDSAMYLCASSLQGYEQYFGPGTRLTVT.

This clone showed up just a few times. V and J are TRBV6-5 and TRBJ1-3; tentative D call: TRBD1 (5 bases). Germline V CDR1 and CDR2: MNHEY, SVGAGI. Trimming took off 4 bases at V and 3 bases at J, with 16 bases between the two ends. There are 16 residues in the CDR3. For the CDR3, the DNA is TGTGCCAGCAGTTTACAGGCTAATGGGGGTGGAAACACCATATATTTT. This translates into CASSLQANGGGNTIYF.

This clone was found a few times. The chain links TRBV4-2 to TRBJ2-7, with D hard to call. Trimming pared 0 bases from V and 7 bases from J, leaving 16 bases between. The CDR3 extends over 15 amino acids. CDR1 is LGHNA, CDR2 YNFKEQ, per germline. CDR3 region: CASSQDLAGPREQYF. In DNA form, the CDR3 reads TGTGCCAGCAGCCAAGATCTGGCTGGCCCTCGGGAGCAGTACTTC.

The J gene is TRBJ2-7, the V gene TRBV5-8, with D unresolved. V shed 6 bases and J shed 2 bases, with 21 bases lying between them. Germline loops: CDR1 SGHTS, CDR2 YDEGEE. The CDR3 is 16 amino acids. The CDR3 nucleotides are TGTGCCAGCACCCACCCCCTTCGACGGAAGACCTACGAGCAGTACTTC. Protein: CASTHPLRRKTYEQYF.

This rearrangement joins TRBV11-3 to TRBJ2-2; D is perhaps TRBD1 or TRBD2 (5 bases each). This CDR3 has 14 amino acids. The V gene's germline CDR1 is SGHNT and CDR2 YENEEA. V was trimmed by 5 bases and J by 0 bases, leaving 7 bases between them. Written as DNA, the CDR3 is TGTGCCAGCAGCCTGGGACCGAACACCGGGGAGCTGTTTTTT. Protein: CASSLGPNTGELFF.

CDR3 loop: CASSETGSGTGELFF. The CDR3, as DNA: TGCGCCAGCAGTGAGACGGGGTCGGGCACCGGGGAGCTGTTTTTT. The rearrangement links TRBV10-1 to TRBJ2-2; the D gene is possibly TRBD2 (5 bases). The CDR3 totals 15 residues. Germline CDR1 reads WNHNN; CDR2 reads SYGVQD (reference sequence). The V end lost 2 bases, the J end lost 4 bases, and 11 bases lay between the germline ends.

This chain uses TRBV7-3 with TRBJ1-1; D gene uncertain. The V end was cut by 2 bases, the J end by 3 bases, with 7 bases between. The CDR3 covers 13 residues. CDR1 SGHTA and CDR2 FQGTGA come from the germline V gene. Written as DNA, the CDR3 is TGTGCCAGCAGCTTACAGAAGGACACTGAAGCTTTCTTT. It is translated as CASSLQKDTEAFF. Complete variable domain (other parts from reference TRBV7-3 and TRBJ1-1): GAGVSQTPSNKVTEKGKYVELRCDPISGHTALYWYRQSLGQGPEFLIYFQGTGAADDSGLPNDRFFAVRPEGSVSTLKIQRTERGDSAVYLCASSLQKDTEAFFGQGTRLTVV.

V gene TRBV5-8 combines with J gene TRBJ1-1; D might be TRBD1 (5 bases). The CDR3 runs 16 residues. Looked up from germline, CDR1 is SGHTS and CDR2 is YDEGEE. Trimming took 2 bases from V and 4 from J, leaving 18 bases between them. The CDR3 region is CASSFGPWGEGTEAFF. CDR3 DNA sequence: TGTGCCAGCAGCTTTGGGCCTTGGGGGGAGGGCACTGAAGCTTTCTTT.

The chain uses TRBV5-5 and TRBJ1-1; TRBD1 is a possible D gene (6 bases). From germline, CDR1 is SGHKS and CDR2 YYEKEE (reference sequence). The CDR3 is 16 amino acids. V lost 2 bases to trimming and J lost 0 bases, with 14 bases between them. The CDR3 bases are TGTGCCAGCAGCTTCGGGGGACACATAATGAACACTGAAGCTTTCTTT. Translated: CASSFGGHIMNTEAFF.